A single sample gave rise to the 12 T cell receptor beta chains below, sequenced in a study of T cell clones after liver transplantation. Profiled with immunoSEQ multiplex PCR; TCRdb holds only in-frame clones, not every one. The sample includes over 90,000 clones, about 88% of them seen just once. Sequencing used CD4+ T cells from blood, obtained around 4 years after liver transplant. These receptors were taken from a human patient who received a liver transplant. The graft donor may be the source of some T cells.

This clone was seen repeatedly, ten times or more. The chain is built from TRBV19 and TRBJ2-1; D remains ambiguous. Trimming took off 7 bases at V and 0 bases at J, with 7 bases between the two ends. This CDR3 is built from 13 residues. Germline V gives CDR1 LNHDA, CDR2 SQIVND (reference sequence). The CDR3 nucleotides are TGTGCCAGTAAGGCTGACTCCTACAATGAGCAGTTCTTC. Its protein is CASKADSYNEQFF.

The V call is TRBV5-1, the J call TRBJ2-2, with TRBD2 identical over 12 bases. Trimming took 4 bases from V and 4 from J; bases not matched to a gene: 8. CDR3 size: 17 residues. From germline, CDR1 is SGHRS and CDR2 YFSETQ. CDR3 in amino acids: CASSKTSGGPGTGELFF. The CDR3 DNA reads TGCGCCAGCAGCAAGACTAGCGGGGGACCGGGCACCGGGGAGCTGTTTTTT.

This chain connects TRBV4-3 to TRBJ1-6; D ambiguous. Germline V gives CDR1 LGHNA, CDR2 YSLEER. CDR3 length: 14 amino acids. The V gene lost 0 bases and the J gene lost 10 bases, with 10 bases spanning the gap. The CDR3 nucleotides are TGCGCCAGCAGCCAAGAGGGCATTCACTCACCCCTCCACTTT. Translating gives CASSQEGIHSPLHF.

The gene calls are TRBV5-1 and TRBJ2-4; the D call may be TRBD1 or TRBD2 (5 bases each). Trimming took 6 bases from V and 7 from J, leaving 14 bases between them. Per the germline V gene, CDR1 is SGHRS and CDR2 is YFSETQ. This CDR3 comprises 13 residues. Here the CDR3 DNA reads TGCGCCAGCACCCCCGGGACGGGGAACATTCAGTACTTC. It specifies CASTPGTGNIQYF. Complete variable domain (other parts from reference TRBV5-1 and TRBJ2-4): KAGVTQTPRYLIKTRGQQVTLSCSPISGHRSVSWYQQTPGQGLQFLFEYFSETQRNKGNFPGRFSGRQFSNSRSEMNVSTLELGDSALYLCASTPGTGNIQYFGAGTRLSVL.

This chain joins TRBV28 and TRBJ2-5, with D uncertain. Germline CDR1 MDHEN, CDR2 SYDVKM. Trimming stripped 3 bases from V and 5 bases from J, with 16 bases between. The CDR3 sequence is 15 residues long. CDR3 protein: CASSFPDGTGETQYF. The CDR3, as DNA: TGTGCCAGCAGTTTCCCCGACGGCACCGGGGAGACCCAGTACTTC.

The chain uses TRBV18 and TRBJ1-4; D is unresolved. CDR1 KGHSH and CDR2 LQKENI come from the germline V gene. The CDR3 covers 14 residues. Trimming took 3 bases from V and 5 from J, leaving 10 bases between them. The CDR3 region has the DNA TGTGCCAGCTCACCCCCAGACCGGAATGAAAAACTGTTTTTT. It is translated as CASSPPDRNEKLFF.

The chain joins TRBV5-4 to TRBJ2-7; TRBD2 matches 8 bases. Germline V gene lookup returns CDR1 SGHNT and CDR2 YYREEE (reference sequence). V lost 3 bases to trimming and J lost 3 bases; unmatched junction nucleotides: 11. The CDR3 has 16 amino acids. The DNA for the CDR3 is TGTGCCAGCAGCTCGGGTAGCGGGACCGGAATCTACGAGCAGTACTTC. This encodes CASSSGSGTGIYEQYF.

The V and J genes are TRBV5-1 and TRBJ2-7; 8 bases are shared with TRBD2. This CDR3 is built from 15 residues. CDR1 SGHRS and CDR2 YFSETQ come from the germline V gene. The J segment lost 0 bases and the V segment lost 3 bases, leaving 5 bases of the junction unmatched. The CDR3 DNA is TGCGCCAGCAGCTCCAACGGGAGGGCCTCCTACGAGCAGTACTTC. It specifies CASSSNGRASYEQYF.

The J gene is TRBJ1-1, the V gene TRBV6-1, with TRBD1 as a possible D gene (5 bases). The CDR3 is 13 amino acids. V shed 6 bases and J shed 0 bases, with 8 bases lying between them. From germline, CDR1 is MNHNS and CDR2 SASEGT. In nucleotides, the CDR3 is TGTGCCAGCAGAAGGGGCGTGAACACTGAAGCTTTCTTT. Translated, it gives CASRRGVNTEAFF.

The chain recombines TRBV6-5 with TRBJ1-2, with D unclear. V lost 4 bases and J 6 bases, leaving 18 bases between the germline ends. Looked up from germline, CDR1 is MNHEY and CDR2 is SVGAGI. The CDR3 spans 15 residues. The CDR3 region is CASSSSRTVIDGYTF. The CDR3 region has the DNA TGTGCCAGCAGTTCCTCAAGGACGGTGATCGATGGCTACACCTTC.

The genes are TRBV6-5 and TRBJ1-5; 7 positions match TRBD1. V shed 5 bases, J shed 6 bases, and the junction held 7 bases outside the gene matches. Germline CDR1 is MNHEY and CDR2 is SVGAGI. The CDR3 runs 14 residues. CDR3 in amino acids: CASSLRQGGQPQHF. The CDR3 DNA reads as TGTGCCAGCAGTCTTCGACAGGGTGGTCAGCCCCAGCATTTT.

The chain has TRBV7-2 and TRBJ2-7; 9 nucleotides match TRBD1. The CDR3 is 15 residues long. V lost 5 bases and J lost 7; bases outside the gene matches: 12. Germline V lookup: CDR1 SGHTA, CDR2 FQGNSA. The CDR3 region has the DNA TGTGCCAGCAGCCAAGGGACAGGGTTTAGGATGGAGCAGTACTTC. The encoded protein is CASSQGTGFRMEQYF.